These 25 T cell receptor beta chains were sequenced from one sample in a study of shared clonotypes between healthy human individuals. Only in-frame clones appear in the TCRdb table, and some are missing; sequencing was by immunoSEQ multiplex PCR. The sample holds 950,000 to 1,100,000 clones, around 78% seen once. The sample taken for sequencing was memory CD4+ T cells from PBMCs. As for subset: CD45RA-negative fraction. These TCRs come from a man aged 18-30 years in good health. Some clones in this sample may be carry-over from other donors' samples.

To note about this clone: The likely explanation is a read error, given a far larger clone one base away. This CDR3 is missing its conserved last phenylalanine or tryptophan, likely due to a read error. The chain links TRBV29-1 to TRBJ1-1; tentatively, D is TRBD1 (6 bases). The CDR3 is made up of 14 amino acids. Deletions cut 7 bases from V and 3 bases from J, with 18 bases between. Germline CDR1 reads SQVTM; CDR2 reads ANQGSEA. The DNA of the CDR3 is TGCAGCGCGTTGTTCGGGGGCTGGGACACTGAAGCTTTCTCT. Its protein is CSALFGGWDTEAFS.

The sample holds a few counts of this clone. The rearrangement uses TRBV6-1 and TRBJ1-2; 8 positions agree with TRBD1. The CDR3 is made up of 15 amino acids. In germline, CDR1 is MNHNS, CDR2 SASEGT. J was trimmed by 1 base and V by 6 bases; bases with no gene match: 7. CDR3 region: CASRVEGQGNYGYTF. Written as DNA, the CDR3 is TGTGCCAGCAGGGTTGAAGGACAGGGTAACTATGGCTACACCTTC.

With respect to this clone: Other DNA sequences in this sample translate to the same CDR3. The V gene is TRBV6-5, the J gene TRBJ1-5; no clear D gene. V lost 0 bases and J 1 base, leaving 4 bases between the germline ends. Per germline, CDR1 MNHEY and CDR2 SVGAGI. The CDR3 has 14 residues. CDR3 region: CASSYSRSNQPQHF. For the CDR3, the DNA is TGTGCCAGCAGTTACTCTCGAAGCAATCAGCCCCAGCATTTT.

V and J are TRBV11-2 and TRBJ2-7; D is uncertain. Germline V lookup: CDR1 SGHAT, CDR2 FQNNGV. The CDR3 runs 14 residues. Trimming shortened V by 1 base and J by 3 bases, and 10 bases separated the two germline ends. The CDR3 loop is CASSLGGMIYEQYF. CDR3 coding DNA: TGTGCCAGCAGCTTAGGTGGGATGATCTACGAGCAGTACTTC.

CDR3 residues: CASSLTGTNEEKLFF. In DNA form, the CDR3 reads TGCGCCAGCAGCCTTACCGGGACCAACGAGGAAAAACTGTTTTTT. The chain carries TRBV5-1 and TRBJ1-4; D is perhaps TRBD1 (5 bases). V was shortened by 4 bases and J by 8 bases, with 18 bases between the two germline ends. The CDR3 sequence is 15 residues long. The germline gives CDR1 SGHRS, CDR2 YFSETQ.

The chain recombines TRBV7-8 with TRBJ2-1; 7 bases are a match to TRBD2. The length of the CDR3 is 14 residues. Germline-derived CDR1 and CDR2 are SGHVS and FQNEAQ. V was pared by 0 bases and J by 7 bases, with 3 bases of the junction left unmatched. The CDR3 region has the DNA TGTGCCAGCAGCTTAGCGAGCGGGGTTAATGAGCAGTTCTTC. Translated, it gives CASSLASGVNEQFF.

This clone is a singleton in its sample. The chain recombines TRBV7-9 with TRBJ2-1; D unclear. The CDR3 length is 11 residues. V lost 5 bases, J lost 7 bases, and 6 bases lay in between. Per germline, CDR1 SEHNR and CDR2 FQNEAQ (reference sequence). As DNA, the CDR3 is TGTGCCAGCAGCCCCACTAATGAGCAGTTCTTC. Translated, it gives CASSPTNEQFF.

This clone has a count of ten or more. The gene calls are TRBV7-9 and TRBJ2-1; D tentatively fits TRBD1 or TRBD2 (5 bases each). V lost 1 base, J lost 5 bases, and 15 bases lay in between. Germline V CDR1 and CDR2: SEHNR, FQNEAQ (reference sequence). There are 16 residues in the CDR3. CDR3 loop: CASSLGAGTHDNEQFF. CDR3 sequence (DNA): TGTGCCAGCAGCTTAGGAGCAGGGACGCACGACAATGAGCAGTTCTTC.

The V gene is TRBV27, the J gene TRBJ2-1, with 11 bases fitting TRBD2. Unmatched junction bases numbered 8, after V lost 5 bases and J lost 8 bases. The CDR3 totals 15 residues. Germline V gives CDR1 MNHEY, CDR2 SMNVEV (reference sequence). CDR3 amino acids: CASSLGTSGSDEQFF. CDR3 coding DNA: TGTGCCAGCAGTCTCGGGACTAGCGGAAGCGATGAGCAGTTCTTC.

The chain employs TRBV4-1 and TRBJ1-1; no firm D call. Trimming left V 5 bases short and J 8 bases short, with 27 bases between. This CDR3 contains 17 residues. Germline CDR1 is MGHRA and CDR2 is YSYEKL. This chain's CDR3 is CASSYDPKHPPSFEAFF. CDR3 sequence (DNA): TGCGCCAGCAGCTACGACCCCAAACATCCCCCGTCCTTCGAAGCTTTCTTT.

The chain is built from TRBV28 and TRBJ2-7; D gene unclear. There are 15 residues in the CDR3. Between the trimmed V and J ends, which lost 1 base and 1 base, there was a span of 11 bases. The germline CDR1 and CDR2 sequences are MDHEN and SYDVKM. CDR3 sequence reads: CASSLYWQSSYEQYF. The CDR3 DNA follows: TGTGCCAGCAGTTTATATTGGCAGTCTTCCTACGAGCAGTACTTC.

The sample holds one count of this clone. The chain couples TRBV25-1 to TRBJ1-2; 9 bases agree with TRBD1. The V and J ends lost 4 bases and 7 bases, in that order; junction bases with no gene match: 4. Germline V gene lookup returns CDR1 MGHDK and CDR2 SYGVNS. The CDR3 spans 13 residues. For the CDR3, the DNA is TGTGCCAGCAGTGTCGGGACAGGGCCTGGCTACACCTTC. Translating it yields CASSVGTGPGYTF.

This chain links TRBV7-3 with TRBJ2-2; 12 nucleotides align to TRBD1. This CDR3 comprises 17 residues. J was trimmed by 5 bases and V by 5 bases; bases with no gene match: 9. The germline gives CDR1 SGHTA, CDR2 FQGTGA. CDR3 nucleotide sequence: TGTGCCAGCAGCCCGCCGGGACAGGGGGCGAGGACCGGGGAGCTGTTTTTT. It yields the protein CASSPPGQGARTGELFF. Looking up the rest from reference TRBV7-3 and TRBJ2-2 gives the full variable domain: GAGVSQTPSNKVTEKGKYVELRCDPISGHTALYWYRQSLGQGPEFLIYFQGTGAADDSGLPNDRFFAVRPEGSVSTLKIQRTERGDSAVYLCASSPPGQGARTGELFFGEGSRLTVL.

The chain combines TRBV27 with TRBJ1-5, with D perhaps TRBD1 (6 bases). Trimming took off 4 bases at V and 6 bases at J, with 13 bases between the two ends. Germline V gene lookup returns CDR1 MNHEY and CDR2 SMNVEV (reference sequence). The CDR3 runs 14 residues. The CDR3 here is CASSSHREGQPQHF. CDR3 sequence (DNA): TGTGCCAGCAGTTCCCACAGGGAAGGTCAGCCCCAGCATTTT.

The CDR3 region is CATSRDTGQYTGELFF. In nucleotides, the CDR3 is TGTGCCACCAGCAGAGATACGGGACAGTACACCGGGGAGCTGTTTTTT. The gene calls are TRBV15 and TRBJ2-2, with 7 bases fitting TRBD1. CDR3 length: 16 residues. Unmatched junction bases numbered 4, after V lost 0 bases and J lost 3 bases. Germline CDR1 LNHNV, CDR2 YYDKDF (reference sequence). The full variable domain, rest sourced from reference TRBV15 and TRBJ2-2, is DAMVIQNPRYQVTQFGKPVTLSCSQTLNHNVMYWYQQKSSQAPKLLFHYYDKDFNNEADTPDNFQSRRPNTSFCFLDIRSPGLGDTAMYLCATSRDTGQYTGELFFGEGSRLTVL.

Points on this clone: Other DNA sequences from this sample encode an identical CDR3 as well. The rearrangement joins TRBV20-1 to TRBJ2-1, with unresolved D. V dropped 3 bases and J dropped 4 bases, with 4 bases sitting between them. The CDR3 totals 11 residues. Germline V gene sequence: CDR1 DFQATT, CDR2 SNEGSKA (reference sequence). The CDR3 bases are TGCAGTGCTAGGGGTTACAATGAGCAGTTCTTC. This sequence encodes CSARGYNEQFF.

This clone was seen a few times. This chain connects TRBV7-3 to TRBJ1-2; tentatively, D is TRBD1 (5 bases). The germline gives CDR1 SGHTA, CDR2 FQGTGA. The germline V and J ends were trimmed by 6 bases and 4 bases, with 18 bases remaining between them. CDR3 length: 15 amino acids. The DNA of the CDR3 is TGTGCCAGCAGGGCACAGGCACTAGACTCCTATGGCTACACCTTC. Translation: CASRAQALDSYGYTF.

This chain links TRBV6-1 with TRBJ1-5; D gene unclear. This CDR3 has 13 amino acids. Trimming took off 7 bases at V and 5 bases at J, with 12 bases between the two ends. Per the germline V gene, CDR1 is MNHNS and CDR2 is SASEGT. The CDR3, as DNA: TGTGCCAGCACAGAGAGTACTTATCAGCCCCAGCATTTT. As protein: CASTESTYQPQHF.

The chain recombines TRBV5-1 with TRBJ2-5, with 7 bases lining up with TRBD2. Per germline, CDR1 SGHRS and CDR2 YFSETQ. The V segment lost 0 bases and the J segment 7 bases; nucleotides outside the gene matches: 6. This CDR3 is built from 14 residues. This CDR3 is CASSLERDLRTQYF. CDR3 DNA sequence: TGCGCCAGCAGCTTGGAGCGGGACCTGCGGACCCAGTACTTC.

The chain employs TRBV7-3 and TRBJ2-5; D is tentatively TRBD1 or TRBD2 (6 bases each). The CDR3 is 15 residues long. V lost 2 bases, J lost 1 base, and 11 bases lay in between. Germline assignment: CDR1 SGHTA and CDR2 FQGTGA. Here the CDR3 DNA reads TGTGCCAGCAGCTTAGGGGGGCAAGCCCAAGAGACCCAGTACTTC. Protein product: CASSLGGQAQETQYF.

The V gene is TRBV7-9, the J gene TRBJ2-7, with D unclear. Trimming removed 5 bases from V and 0 bases from J, with 8 bases in between. The germline gives CDR1 SEHNR, CDR2 FQNEAQ (reference sequence). The CDR3 is 13 amino acids. This chain's CDR3 is CASSRTRSYEQYF. CDR3 in DNA: TGTGCCAGCAGCCGGACGCGCTCCTACGAGCAGTACTTC.

The chain employs TRBV28 and TRBJ2-3, with D perhaps matching TRBD1 (5 bases). The germline V gene encodes CDR1 MDHEN and CDR2 SYDVKM. The CDR3 has 15 amino acids. Trimming took off 5 bases at V and 5 bases at J, with 17 bases between the two ends. The CDR3 DNA reads TGTGCCAGCAGTCCCCCGGCAGGGTGGGGAGATACGCAGTATTTT. Amino acids: CASSPPAGWGDTQYF.

This clone turned up a few times. The CDR3 bases are TGTGCCTGGAAATCCTCGGGGAACACTGAAGCTTTCTTT. This sequence encodes CAWKSSGNTEAFF. The chain employs TRBV30 and TRBJ1-1; no clear D gene. V was shortened by 4 bases and J by 1 base, with 10 bases between the two germline ends. The CDR3 covers 13 residues. Germline lookup yields CDR1 GTSNPN and CDR2 SVGIG (reference sequence).

The genes are TRBV10-3 and TRBJ2-3; 7 bases are shared with TRBD1. This CDR3 is 13 amino acids long. V dropped 10 bases and J dropped 1; count of bases not matched to a gene: 5. CDR1 and CDR2 from the germline V gene are ENHRY and SYGVKD. The CDR3 DNA is TGTGCCACCCTAGGGACAGGCACAGATACGCAGTATTTT. This encodes CATLGTGTDTQYF.

The J gene is TRBJ1-2, the V gene TRBV6-6; 8 nucleotides align to TRBD1. The CDR3 has 13 residues. CDR1 MNHNY and CDR2 SVGAGI come from the germline V gene (reference sequence). The V gene end was trimmed by 6 bases and the J gene end by 5 bases; junction bases not matched to a gene: 5. The CDR3: CASSEDRAYGYTF. The CDR3 nucleotides are TGTGCCAGCAGCGAGGACAGGGCTTATGGCTACACCTTC.